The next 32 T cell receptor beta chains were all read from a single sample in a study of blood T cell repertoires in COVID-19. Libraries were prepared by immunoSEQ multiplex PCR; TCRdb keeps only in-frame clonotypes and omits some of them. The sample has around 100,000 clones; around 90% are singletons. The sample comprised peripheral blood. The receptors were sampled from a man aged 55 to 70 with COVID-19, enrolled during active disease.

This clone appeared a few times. The CDR3 protein is CAWSGQENSPLHF. In DNA form, the CDR3 reads TGTGCCTGGTCGGGACAGGAAAATTCACCCCTCCACTTT. The chain uses TRBV30 and TRBJ1-6; 8 nucleotides line up with TRBD1. Germline CDR1 reads GTSNPN; CDR2 reads SVGIG (reference sequence). J lost 7 bases, V lost 5 bases, and 4 bases had no gene match. This CDR3 is 13 amino acids long. The full variable domain, completed using reference TRBV30 and TRBJ1-6, is SQTIHQWPATLVQPVGSPLSLECTVEGTSNPNLYWYRQAAGRGLQLLFYSVGIGQISSEVPQNLSASRPQDRQFILSSKKLLLSDSGFYLCAWSGQENSPLHFGNGTRLTVT.

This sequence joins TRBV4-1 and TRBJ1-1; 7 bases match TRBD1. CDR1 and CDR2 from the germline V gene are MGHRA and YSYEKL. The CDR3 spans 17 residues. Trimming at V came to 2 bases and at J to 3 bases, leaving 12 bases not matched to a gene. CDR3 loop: CASSQYNRGRVDTEAFF. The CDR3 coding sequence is TGCGCCAGCAGCCAATACAACAGGGGAAGGGTAGACACTGAAGCTTTCTTT.

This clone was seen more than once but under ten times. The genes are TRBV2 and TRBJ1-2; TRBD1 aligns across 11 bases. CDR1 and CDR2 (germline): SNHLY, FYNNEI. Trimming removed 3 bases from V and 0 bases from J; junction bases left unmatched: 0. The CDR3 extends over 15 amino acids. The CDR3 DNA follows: TGTGCCAGCAGTGAGGGACAGGGGGCTAACTATGGCTACACCTTC. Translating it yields CASSEGQGANYGYTF.

CDR3 sequence: CASSQEPERELFF. CDR3 nucleotide sequence: TGTGCCAGCAGCCAAGAACCGGAGCGGGAGCTGTTTTTT. The V and J genes are TRBV4-2 and TRBJ2-2; the D is unclear. Germline V gene lookup returns CDR1 LGHNA and CDR2 YNFKEQ. The CDR3 runs to 13 residues. Trimming took 0 bases from V and 9 from J, leaving 8 bases between them.

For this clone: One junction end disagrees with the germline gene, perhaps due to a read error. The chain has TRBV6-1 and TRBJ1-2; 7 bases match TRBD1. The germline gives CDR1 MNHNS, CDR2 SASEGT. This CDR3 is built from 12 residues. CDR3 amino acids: CASSESLGTVRF. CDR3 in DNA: TGTGCCAGCAGTGAATCGCTCGGGACAGTCCGCTTC.

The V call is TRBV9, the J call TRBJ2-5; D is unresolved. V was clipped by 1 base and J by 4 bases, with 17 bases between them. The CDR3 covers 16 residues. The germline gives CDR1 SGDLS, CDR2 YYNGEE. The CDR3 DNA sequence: TGTGCCAGCAGCGTACACCCGCTGGAGCTCGGAGAGACCCAGTACTTC. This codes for CASSVHPLELGETQYF. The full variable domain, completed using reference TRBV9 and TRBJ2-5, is DSGVTQTPKHLITATGQRVTLRCSPRSGDLSVYWYQQSLDQGLQFLIQYYNGEERAKGNILERFSAQQFPDLHSELNLSSLELGDSALYFCASSVHPLELGETQYFGPGTRLLVL.

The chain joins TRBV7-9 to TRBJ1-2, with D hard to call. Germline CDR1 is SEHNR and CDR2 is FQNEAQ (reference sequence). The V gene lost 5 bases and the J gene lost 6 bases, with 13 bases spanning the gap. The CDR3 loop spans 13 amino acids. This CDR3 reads CASSAIVSNGYTF. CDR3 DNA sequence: TGTGCCAGCAGCGCAATCGTTAGTAATGGCTACACCTTC.

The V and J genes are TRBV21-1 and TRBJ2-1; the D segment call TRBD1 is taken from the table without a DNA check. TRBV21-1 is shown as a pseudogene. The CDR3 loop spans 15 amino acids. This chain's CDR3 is CASSKVDSYDNEQFF. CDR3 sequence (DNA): TGTGCCAGCAGCAAAGTGGACAGTTACGACAATGAGCAGTTCTTC.

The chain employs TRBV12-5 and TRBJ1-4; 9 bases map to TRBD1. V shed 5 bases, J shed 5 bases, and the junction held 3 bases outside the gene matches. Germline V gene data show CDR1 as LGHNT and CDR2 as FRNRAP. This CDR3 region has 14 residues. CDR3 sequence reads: CASGGTGTNEKLFF. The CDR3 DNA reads TGTGCTAGTGGTGGGACAGGGACAAATGAAAAACTGTTTTTT.

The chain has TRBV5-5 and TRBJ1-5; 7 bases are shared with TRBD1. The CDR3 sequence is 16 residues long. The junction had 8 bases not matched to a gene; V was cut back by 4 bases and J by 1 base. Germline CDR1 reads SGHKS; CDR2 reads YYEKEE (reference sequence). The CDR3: CASSTRTGLSNQPQHF. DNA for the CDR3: TGTGCCAGCAGCACTCGGACAGGACTGAGCAATCAGCCCCAGCATTTT.

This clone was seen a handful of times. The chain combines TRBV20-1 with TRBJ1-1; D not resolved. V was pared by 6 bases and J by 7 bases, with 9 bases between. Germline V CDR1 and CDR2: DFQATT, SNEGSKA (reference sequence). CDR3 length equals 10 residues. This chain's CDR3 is CSAKRVEAFF. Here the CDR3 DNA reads TGCAGTGCCAAGAGAGTTGAAGCTTTCTTT.

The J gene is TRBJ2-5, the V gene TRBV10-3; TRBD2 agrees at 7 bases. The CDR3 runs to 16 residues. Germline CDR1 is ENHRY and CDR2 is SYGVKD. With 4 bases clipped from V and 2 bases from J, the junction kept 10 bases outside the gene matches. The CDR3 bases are TGTGCCATCAGTGGTGGGAGGGCCTCGAATCAAGAGACCCAGTACTTC. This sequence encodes CAISGGRASNQETQYF.

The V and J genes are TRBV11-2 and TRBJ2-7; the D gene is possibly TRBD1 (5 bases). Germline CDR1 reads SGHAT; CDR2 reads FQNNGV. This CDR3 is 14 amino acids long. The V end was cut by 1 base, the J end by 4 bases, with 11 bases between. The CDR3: CASSLVRAAYEQYF. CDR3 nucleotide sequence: TGTGCCAGCAGCTTAGTCAGGGCAGCGTACGAGCAGTACTTC.

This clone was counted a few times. The CDR3 nucleotides read TGCAGCGTGATGATACAGGGGCCCCCTCCCAGTGAAGCTTTCTTT. This translates into CSVMIQGPPPSEAFF. V and J are TRBV29-1 and TRBJ1-1; 7 nucleotides align to TRBD1. The CDR3 loop spans 15 amino acids. V shed 6 bases and J 7 bases; nucleotides not matched to a gene: 17. From germline, CDR1 is SQVTM and CDR2 ANQGSEA.

In nucleotides, the CDR3 is TGTGCCAGCAGCGTACGACAGGGGAGCTCTGGGGCCAACGTCCTGACTTTC. Its protein is CASSVRQGSSGANVLTF. The chain combines TRBV9 with TRBJ2-6; 8 bases agree with TRBD1. The CDR3 is made up of 17 amino acids. The ends lost 1 base at V and 0 bases at J; junction bases unmatched: 3. Per the germline V gene, CDR1 is SGDLS and CDR2 is YYNGEE.

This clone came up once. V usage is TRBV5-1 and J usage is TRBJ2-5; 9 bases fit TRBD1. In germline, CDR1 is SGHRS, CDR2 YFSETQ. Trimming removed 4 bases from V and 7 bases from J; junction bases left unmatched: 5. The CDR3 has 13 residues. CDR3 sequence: CASSQDRGRTQYF. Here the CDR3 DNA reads TGCGCCAGCAGCCAGGACAGGGGAAGGACCCAGTACTTC.

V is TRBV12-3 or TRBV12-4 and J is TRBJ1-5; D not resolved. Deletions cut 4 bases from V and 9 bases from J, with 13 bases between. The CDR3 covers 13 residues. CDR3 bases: TGTGCCAGCAGTTACGGGAGTGGAGGGCCCCAGCATTTT. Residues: CASSYGSGGPQHF.

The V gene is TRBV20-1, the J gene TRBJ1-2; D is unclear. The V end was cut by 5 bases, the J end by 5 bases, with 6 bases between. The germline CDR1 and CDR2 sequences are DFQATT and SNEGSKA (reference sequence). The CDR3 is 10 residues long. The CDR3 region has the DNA TGCAGTGCTCGGGATTATGGCTACACCTTC. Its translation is CSARDYGYTF.

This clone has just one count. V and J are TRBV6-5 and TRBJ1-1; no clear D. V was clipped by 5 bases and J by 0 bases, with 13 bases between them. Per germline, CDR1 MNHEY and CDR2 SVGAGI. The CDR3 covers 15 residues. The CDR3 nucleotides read TGTGCCAGCAGTCGACGAACTGACATGAACACTGAAGCTTTCTTT. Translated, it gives CASSRRTDMNTEAFF.

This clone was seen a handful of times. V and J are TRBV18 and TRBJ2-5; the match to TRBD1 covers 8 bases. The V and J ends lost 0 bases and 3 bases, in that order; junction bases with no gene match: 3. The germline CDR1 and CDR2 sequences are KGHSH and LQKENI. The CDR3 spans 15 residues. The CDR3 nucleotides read TGTGCCAGCTCACCACCTGGACAGGGAGAAGAGACCCAGTACTTC. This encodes CASSPPGQGEETQYF.

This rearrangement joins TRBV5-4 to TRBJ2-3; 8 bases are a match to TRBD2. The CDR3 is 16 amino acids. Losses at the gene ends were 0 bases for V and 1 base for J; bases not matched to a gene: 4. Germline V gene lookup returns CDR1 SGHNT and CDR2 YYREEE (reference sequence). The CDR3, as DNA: TGTGCCAGCAGCTTGGGGAGCGGGAGCCGCACAGATACGCAGTATTTT. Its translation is CASSLGSGSRTDTQYF.

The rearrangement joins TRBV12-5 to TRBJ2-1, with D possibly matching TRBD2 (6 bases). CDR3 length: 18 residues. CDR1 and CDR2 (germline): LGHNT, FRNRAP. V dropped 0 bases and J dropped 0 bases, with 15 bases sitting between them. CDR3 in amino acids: CASGLVSDVGGSYNEQFF. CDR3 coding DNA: TGTGCTAGTGGTTTGGTCTCCGACGTGGGGGGCTCCTACAATGAGCAGTTCTTC. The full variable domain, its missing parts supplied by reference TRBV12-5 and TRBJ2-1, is DARVTQTPRHKVTEMGQEVTMRCQPILGHNTVFWYRQTMMQGLELLAYFRNRAPLDDSGMPKDRFSAEMPDATLATLKIQPSEPRDSAVYFCASGLVSDVGGSYNEQFFGPGTRLTVL.

The CDR3 DNA follows: TGTGCCAGCAGCAACTCTAGGGGGTCACCCCTCCACTTT. As protein: CASSNSRGSPLHF. This chain uses TRBV13 with TRBJ1-6; a weak D match, TRBD1 (6 bases). From germline, CDR1 is PRHDT and CDR2 FYEKMQ (reference sequence). V lost 5 bases and J 10 bases, leaving 12 bases between the germline ends. This CDR3 spans 13 amino acids.

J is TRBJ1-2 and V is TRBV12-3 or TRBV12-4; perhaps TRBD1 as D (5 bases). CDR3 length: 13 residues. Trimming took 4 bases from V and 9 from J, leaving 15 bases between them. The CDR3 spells CASSWRDGASYTF. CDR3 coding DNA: TGTGCCAGCAGTTGGAGGGACGGTGCAAGCTACACCTTC.

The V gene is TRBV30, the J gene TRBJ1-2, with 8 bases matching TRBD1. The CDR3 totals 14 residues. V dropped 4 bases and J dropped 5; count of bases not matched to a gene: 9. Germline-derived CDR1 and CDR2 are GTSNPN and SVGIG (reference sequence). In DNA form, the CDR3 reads TGTGCCTGGAATTCACAGGGGGAGGTTTATGGCTACACCTTC. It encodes CAWNSQGEVYGYTF.

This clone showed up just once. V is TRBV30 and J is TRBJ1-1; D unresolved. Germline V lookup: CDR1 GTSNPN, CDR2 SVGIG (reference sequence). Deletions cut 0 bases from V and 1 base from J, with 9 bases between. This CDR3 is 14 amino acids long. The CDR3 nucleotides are TGTGCCTGGAGTGTACGTCGGGGGAACACTGAAGCTTTCTTT. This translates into CAWSVRRGNTEAFF.

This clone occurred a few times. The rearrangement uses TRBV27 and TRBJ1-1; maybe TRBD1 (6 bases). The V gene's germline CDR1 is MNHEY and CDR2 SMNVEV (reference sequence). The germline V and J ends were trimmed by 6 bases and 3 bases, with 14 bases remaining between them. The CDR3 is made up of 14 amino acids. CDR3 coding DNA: TGTGCCAGCAGGGTACAGGGTTGGGACACTGAAGCTTTCTTT. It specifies CASRVQGWDTEAFF.

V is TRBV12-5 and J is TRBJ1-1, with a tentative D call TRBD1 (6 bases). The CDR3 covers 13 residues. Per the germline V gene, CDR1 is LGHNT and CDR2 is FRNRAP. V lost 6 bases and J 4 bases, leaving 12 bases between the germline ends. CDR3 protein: CASGLTGFTEAFF. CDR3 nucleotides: TGTGCTAGTGGCCTTACAGGGTTCACTGAAGCTTTCTTT.

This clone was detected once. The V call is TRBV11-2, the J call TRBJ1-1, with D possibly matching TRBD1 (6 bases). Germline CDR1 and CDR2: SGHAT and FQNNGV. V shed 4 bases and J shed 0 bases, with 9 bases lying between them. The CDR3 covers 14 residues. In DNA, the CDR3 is TGTGCCAGCAGCTCCGGACAGTTGAACACTGAAGCTTTCTTT. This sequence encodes CASSSGQLNTEAFF.

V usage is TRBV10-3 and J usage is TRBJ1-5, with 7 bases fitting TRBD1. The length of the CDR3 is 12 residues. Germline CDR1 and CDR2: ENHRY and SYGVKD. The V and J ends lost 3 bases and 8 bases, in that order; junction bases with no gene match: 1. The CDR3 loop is CAISEGTEPQHF. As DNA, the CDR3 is TGTGCCATCAGTGAAGGGACAGAGCCCCAGCATTTT.

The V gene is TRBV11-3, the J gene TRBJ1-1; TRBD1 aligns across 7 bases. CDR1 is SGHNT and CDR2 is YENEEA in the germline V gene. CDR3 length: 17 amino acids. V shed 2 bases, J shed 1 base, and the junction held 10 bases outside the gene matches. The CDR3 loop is CASSLQTGYGRNTEAFF. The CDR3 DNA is TGTGCCAGCAGCTTACAGACAGGGTACGGTCGGAACACTGAAGCTTTCTTT.

The CDR3 here is CATSRSERETQYF. The CDR3 nucleotides are TGTGCCACCAGCAGATCCGAGAGAGAGACCCAGTACTTC. The chain couples TRBV15 to TRBJ2-5; D unclear. CDR3 size: 13 residues. The germline CDR1 and CDR2 sequences are LNHNV and YYDKDF (reference sequence). The V gene lost 2 bases and the J gene lost 4 bases, with 8 bases spanning the gap.